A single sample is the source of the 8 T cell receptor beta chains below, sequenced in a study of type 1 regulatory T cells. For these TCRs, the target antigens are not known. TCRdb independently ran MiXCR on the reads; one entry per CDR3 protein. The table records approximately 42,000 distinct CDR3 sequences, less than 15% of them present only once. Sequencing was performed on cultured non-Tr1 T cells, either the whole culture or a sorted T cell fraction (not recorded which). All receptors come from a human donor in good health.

Here the CDR3 DNA reads TGTGCCAGCATCACTGACGGGGACCCCAACAATGAGCAGTTCTTC. Translating it yields CASITDGDPNNEQFF. The chain uses TRBV7-2 and TRBJ2-1; the D gene could be TRBD1 or TRBD2 (5 bases each). The CDR3 length is 15 residues. Germline V lookup: CDR1 SGHTA, CDR2 FQGNSA. V lost 7 bases, J lost 5 bases, and 18 bases lay in between.

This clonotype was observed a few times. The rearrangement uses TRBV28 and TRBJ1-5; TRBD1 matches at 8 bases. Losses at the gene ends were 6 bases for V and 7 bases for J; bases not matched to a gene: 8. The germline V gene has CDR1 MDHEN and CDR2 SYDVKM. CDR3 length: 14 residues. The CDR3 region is CASRKTGGGQPQHF. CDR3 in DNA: TGTGCCAGCAGAAAAACAGGGGGAGGACAGCCCCAGCATTTT. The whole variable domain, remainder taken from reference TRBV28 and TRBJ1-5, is DVKVTQSSRYLVKRTGEKVFLECVQDMDHENMFWYRQDPGLGLRLIYFSYDVKMKEKGDIPEGYSVSREKKERFSLILESASTNQTSMYLCASRKTGGGQPQHFGDGTRLSIL.

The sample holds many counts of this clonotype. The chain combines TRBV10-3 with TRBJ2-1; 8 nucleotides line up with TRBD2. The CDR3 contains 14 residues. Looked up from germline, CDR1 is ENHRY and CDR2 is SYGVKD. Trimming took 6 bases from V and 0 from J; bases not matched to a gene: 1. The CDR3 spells CAISGGGSYNEQFF. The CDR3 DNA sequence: TGTGCCATCAGCGGGGGGGGCTCCTACAATGAGCAGTTCTTC.

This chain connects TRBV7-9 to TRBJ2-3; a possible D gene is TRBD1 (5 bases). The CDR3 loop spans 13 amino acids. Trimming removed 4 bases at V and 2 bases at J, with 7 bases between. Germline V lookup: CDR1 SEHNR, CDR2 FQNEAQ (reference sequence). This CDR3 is CASSSDNTDTQYF. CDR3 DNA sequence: TGTGCCAGCAGCTCGGACAACACAGATACGCAGTATTTT.

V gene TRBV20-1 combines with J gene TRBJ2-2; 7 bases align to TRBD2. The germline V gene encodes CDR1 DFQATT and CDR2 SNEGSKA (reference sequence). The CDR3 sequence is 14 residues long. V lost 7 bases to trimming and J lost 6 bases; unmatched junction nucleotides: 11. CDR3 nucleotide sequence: TGCAGTGGAACCGGCGGGAGTAGGGCCGGGGAGCTGTTTTTT. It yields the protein CSGTGGSRAGELFF.

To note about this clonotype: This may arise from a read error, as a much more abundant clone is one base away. The CDR3 sequence is CASSLEASRGHGCTF. CDR3 bases: TGTGCCAGCAGCTTAGAGGCCAGCCGAGGTCATGGCTGCACCTTC. V is TRBV7-2 and J is TRBJ1-2; D gene uncertain. Germline loops: CDR1 SGHTA, CDR2 FQGNSA. The CDR3 runs to 15 residues.

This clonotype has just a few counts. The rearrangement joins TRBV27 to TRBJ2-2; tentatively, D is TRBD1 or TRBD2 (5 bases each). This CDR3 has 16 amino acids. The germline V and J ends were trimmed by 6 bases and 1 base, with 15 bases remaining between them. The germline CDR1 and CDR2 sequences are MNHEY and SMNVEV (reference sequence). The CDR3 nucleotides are TGTGCCAGCAGCCCCTTGGGGACCCAGAACACCGGGGAGCTGTTTTTT. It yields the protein CASSPLGTQNTGELFF.

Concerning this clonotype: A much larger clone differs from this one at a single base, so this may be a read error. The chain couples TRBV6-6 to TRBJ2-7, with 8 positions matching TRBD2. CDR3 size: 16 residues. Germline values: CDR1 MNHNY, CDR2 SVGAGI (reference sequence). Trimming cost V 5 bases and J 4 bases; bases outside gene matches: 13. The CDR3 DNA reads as TGTGCCAGCAGTGGGGTTAGCGGGGTGGGTGGGTACGAGCAGTACTTC. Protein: CASSGVSGVGGYEQYF.